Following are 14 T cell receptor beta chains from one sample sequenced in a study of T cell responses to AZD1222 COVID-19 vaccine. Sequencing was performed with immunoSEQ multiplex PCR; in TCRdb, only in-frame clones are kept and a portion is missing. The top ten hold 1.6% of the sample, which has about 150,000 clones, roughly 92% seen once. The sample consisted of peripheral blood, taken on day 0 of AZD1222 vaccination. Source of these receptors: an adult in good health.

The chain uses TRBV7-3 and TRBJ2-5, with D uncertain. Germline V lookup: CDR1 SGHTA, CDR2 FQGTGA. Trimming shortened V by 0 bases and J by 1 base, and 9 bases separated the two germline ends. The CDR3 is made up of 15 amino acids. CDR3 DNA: TGTGCCAGCAGCTTAACCTCACTTACCCAAGAGACCCAGTACTTC. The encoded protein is CASSLTSLTQETQYF.

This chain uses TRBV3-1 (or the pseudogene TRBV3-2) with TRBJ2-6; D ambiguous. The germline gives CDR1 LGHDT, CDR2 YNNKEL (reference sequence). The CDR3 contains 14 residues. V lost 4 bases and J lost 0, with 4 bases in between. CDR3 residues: CASSPNSGANVLTF. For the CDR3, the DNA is TGTGCCAGCAGCCCGAACTCTGGGGCCAACGTCCTGACTTTC.

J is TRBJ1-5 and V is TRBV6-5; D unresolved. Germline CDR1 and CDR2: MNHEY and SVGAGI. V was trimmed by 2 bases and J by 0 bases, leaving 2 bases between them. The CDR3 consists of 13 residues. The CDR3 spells CASSYDSNQPQHF. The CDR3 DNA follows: TGTGCCAGCAGTTACGATAGCAATCAGCCCCAGCATTTT.

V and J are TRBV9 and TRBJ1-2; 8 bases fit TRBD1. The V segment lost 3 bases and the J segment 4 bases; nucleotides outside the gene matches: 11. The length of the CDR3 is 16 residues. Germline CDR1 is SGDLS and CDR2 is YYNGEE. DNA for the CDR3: TGTGCCAGCAGCGAGGTCGCCGGACAGGGAGGCTATGGCTACACCTTC. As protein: CASSEVAGQGGYGYTF.

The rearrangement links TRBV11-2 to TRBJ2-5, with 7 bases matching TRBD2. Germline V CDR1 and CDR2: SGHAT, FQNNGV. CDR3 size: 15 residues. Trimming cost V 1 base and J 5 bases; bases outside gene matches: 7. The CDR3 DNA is TGTGCCAGCAGCTTAGGGACCGGGGGAGGGGAGACCCAGTACTTC. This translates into CASSLGTGGGETQYF.

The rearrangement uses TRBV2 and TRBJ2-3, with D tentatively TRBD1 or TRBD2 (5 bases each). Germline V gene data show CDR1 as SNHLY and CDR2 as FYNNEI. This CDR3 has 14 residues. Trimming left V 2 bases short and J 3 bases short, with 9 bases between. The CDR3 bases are TGTGCCAGCAGTGAAAGGTGGGGGACAGATACGCAGTATTTT. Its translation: CASSERWGTDTQYF.

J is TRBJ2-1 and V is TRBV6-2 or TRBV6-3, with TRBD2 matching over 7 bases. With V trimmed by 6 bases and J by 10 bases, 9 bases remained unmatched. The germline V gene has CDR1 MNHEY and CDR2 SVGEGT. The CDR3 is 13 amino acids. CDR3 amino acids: CASSPALLAEQFF. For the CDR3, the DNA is TGTGCCAGCAGCCCTGCGCTACTAGCGGAGCAGTTCTTC.

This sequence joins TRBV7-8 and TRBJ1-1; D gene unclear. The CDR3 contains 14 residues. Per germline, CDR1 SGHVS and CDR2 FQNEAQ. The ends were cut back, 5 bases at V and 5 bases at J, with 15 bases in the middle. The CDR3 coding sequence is TGTGCCAGCAGCCCCCAAATCATAGGAACTGAAGCTTTCTTT. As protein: CASSPQIIGTEAFF.

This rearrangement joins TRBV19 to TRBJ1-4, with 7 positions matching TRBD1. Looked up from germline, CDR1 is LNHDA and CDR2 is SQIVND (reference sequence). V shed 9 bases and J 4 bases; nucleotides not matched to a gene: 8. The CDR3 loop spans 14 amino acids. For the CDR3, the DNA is TGTGCCAGCCGAACCGGGACAGTTAATGAAAAACTGTTTTTT. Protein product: CASRTGTVNEKLFF.

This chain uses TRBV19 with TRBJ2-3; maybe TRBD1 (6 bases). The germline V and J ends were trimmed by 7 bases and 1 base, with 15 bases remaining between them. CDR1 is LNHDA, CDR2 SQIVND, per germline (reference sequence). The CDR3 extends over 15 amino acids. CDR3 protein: CASTSVPGGTDTQYF. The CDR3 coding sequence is TGTGCCAGTACCTCAGTCCCAGGGGGCACAGATACGCAGTATTTT.

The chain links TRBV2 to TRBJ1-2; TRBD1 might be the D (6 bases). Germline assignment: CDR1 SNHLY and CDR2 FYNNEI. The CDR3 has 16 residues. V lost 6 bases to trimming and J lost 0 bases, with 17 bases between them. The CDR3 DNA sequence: TGTGCCAGCAGCCAACACAACAGGGCCGCTAACTATGGCTACACCTTC. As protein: CASSQHNRAANYGYTF. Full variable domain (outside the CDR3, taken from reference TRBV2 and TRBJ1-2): EPEVTQTPSHQVTQMGQEVILRCVPISNHLYFYWYRQILGQKVEFLVSFYNNEISEKSEIFDDQFSVERPDGSNFTLKIRSTKLEDSAMYFCASSQHNRAANYGYTFGSGTRLTVV.

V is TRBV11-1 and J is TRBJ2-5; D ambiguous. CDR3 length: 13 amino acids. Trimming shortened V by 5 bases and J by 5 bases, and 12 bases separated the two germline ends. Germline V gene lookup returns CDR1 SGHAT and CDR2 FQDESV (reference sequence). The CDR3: CASSPPNWETQYF. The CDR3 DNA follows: TGTGCCAGCAGCCCCCCCAATTGGGAGACCCAGTACTTC.

The CDR3 region has the DNA TGTGCCAGAGGCCGGGGGCTAGCGGGTTACACCGGGGAGCTGTTTTTT. This codes for CARGRGLAGYTGELFF. V gene TRBV19 combines with J gene TRBJ2-2; TRBD2 aligns across 8 bases. Germline lookup yields CDR1 LNHDA and CDR2 SQIVND (reference sequence). Trimming took 9 bases from V and 3 from J; bases not matched to a gene: 12. The CDR3 length is 16 residues.

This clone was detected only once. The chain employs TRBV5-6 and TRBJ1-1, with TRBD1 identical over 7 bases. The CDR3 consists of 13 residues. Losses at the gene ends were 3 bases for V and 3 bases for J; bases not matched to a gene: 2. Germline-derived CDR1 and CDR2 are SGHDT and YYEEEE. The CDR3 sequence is CASSSDRDTEAFF. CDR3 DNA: TGTGCCAGCAGCTCCGACAGGGACACTGAAGCTTTCTTT. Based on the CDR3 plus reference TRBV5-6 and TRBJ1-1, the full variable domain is DAGVTQSPTHLIKTRGQQVTLRCSPKSGHDTVSWYQQALGQGPQFIFQYYEEEERQRGNFPDRFSGHQFPNYSSELNVNALLLGDSALYLCASSSDRDTEAFFGQGTRLTVV.